Given below is one TCR beta chain in context. Its antigen remains undetermined. The record has no base qualities; no much larger clone is one base away. Each collaborating institution followed its own protocols to collect whole blood in K2EDTA tubes. For TCRbeta analysis, collaborator samples were shipped as frozen whole blood, as isolated PBMCs, or as DNA extracted from either sample type. These data come from a study of blood T cell repertoires in COVID-19 (dated by TCRdb to the early 2020s). Study-level background: Samples from collaborators originated in the United States, Italy and Spain and spanned both the acute and convalescent phases of COVID-19. The prospective study material was composed of cDNA or gDNA derived from T cells, B-cell-depleted T cells, or PBMCs. Subjects who had been exposed to COVID-19, were actively infected with it, or had recovered from it provided the deeply sampled blood TCRbeta repertoires that made up the dataset. The repertoires were released in a freely available public database intended as a resource for research on the immune response to SARS-CoV-2. The samples were drawn from the first 160 participants of the ongoing ImmuneRACE study and from under 1,500 subjects provided by 6 global collaborators. Sample metadata almost always included a de-identified subject ID, COVID-19 status, age in years and sex. Where HLA class I and class II types were available, the types were taken from metadata supplied by the sample provider, not from assay-based typing. The paper's findings and limits, for the study overall: The quantity of clinical and demographic metadata differed by source and by participant and was supplied without curation.

Counted from cysteine to phenylalanine, this CDR3 has 15 amino acids. Only the CDR3 portion is preserved as DNA: 45 bases, with reading frame beginning at the first base. From V the trimming removes 4 bases and from J it removes 3 bases, while the gene matches leave 4 bases of the junction unaccounted for. From the germline V gene, CDR1 is SGDLS and CDR2 is YYNGEE. TCRbeta CDR3 regions were amplified from genomic DNA using the immunoSEQ Assay, a bias-controlled multiplex PCR. Regarding the original processing steps: Nucleated cell counts per sample were estimated from amplification of reference gene primers within the assay. To quantify the absolute abundance of each unique TCRbeta CDR3 rearrangement, sequence reads were collapsed and filtered. For each sample, productive Simpson clonality was calculated by taking the square root of Simpson's diversity index across productive rearrangements. Sourced from immuneACCESS, this table was stored by TCRdb with only in-frame sequences that have V and J called. A share of the clones is absent; for the studies checked, an unresolved V gene accounts for under half, and the remainder has no known explanation. V and J calls and clone size are copied from that table; D and trimming were computed from the DNA. Here the sample has about 140,000 clones; 81% occur a single time. The ten biggest clones cover about 7.5% of the sample.

The clonotype originates from a human donor in a cohort sampled during active COVID-19. The specimen was peripheral blood. The chain is encoded by TRBV9 joined to TRBJ2-2; 9 junctional bases match TRBD1. The DNA sequence is as follows: TGTGCCAGCAGCCTGGGGACAGGGCACACCGGGGAGCTGTTTTTT. Its amino acids are CASSLGTGHTGELFF.